The 3 T cell receptor beta chains below were found in one sample sequenced in a study of PD-L1 blockade in urothelial cancer. The repertoire was sequenced with immunoSEQ multiplex PCR; TCRdb's copy has only in-frame clones and lacks some. There are roughly 45,000 clones in the sample; 70% to 90% occur only once, and 15% to 20% lies in the top ten. Time point noted: pretreatment peripheral blood. The source material was PBMCs, sampled around atezolizumab (anti-PD-L1) treatment. The receptor set was obtained from a man aged 60-69 years with urothelial cancer.

The gene calls are TRBV4-1 and TRBJ2-7; 9 nucleotides line up with TRBD1. Looked up from germline, CDR1 is MGHRA and CDR2 is YSYEKL. This CDR3 is built from 16 residues. Trimming at V came to 8 bases and at J to 4 bases, leaving 15 bases not matched to a gene. The CDR3 sequence: CASSRDPGTGSYEQYF. CDR3 in DNA: TGCGCCAGCTCTAGAGATCCGGGGACAGGGTCTTACGAGCAGTACTTC.

The rearrangement links TRBV7-9 to TRBJ1-3, with D unresolved. The CDR3 has 12 amino acids. Per germline, CDR1 SEHNR and CDR2 FQNEAQ (reference sequence). The V end was cut by 5 bases, the J end by 8 bases, with 10 bases between. This chain's CDR3 is CASSPSEHTIYF. The CDR3 bases are TGTGCCAGCAGCCCATCTGAGCACACCATATATTTT.

The chain couples TRBV6-1 to TRBJ1-4; tentatively, D is TRBD1 (5 bases). Germline V gene data show CDR1 as MNHNS and CDR2 as SASEGT. There are 14 residues in the CDR3. Trimming removed 5 bases from V and 0 bases from J, with 7 bases in between. The DNA for the CDR3 is TGTGCCAGCAGTCCGACAGCAACTAATGAAAAACTGTTTTTT. Protein product: CASSPTATNEKLFF.